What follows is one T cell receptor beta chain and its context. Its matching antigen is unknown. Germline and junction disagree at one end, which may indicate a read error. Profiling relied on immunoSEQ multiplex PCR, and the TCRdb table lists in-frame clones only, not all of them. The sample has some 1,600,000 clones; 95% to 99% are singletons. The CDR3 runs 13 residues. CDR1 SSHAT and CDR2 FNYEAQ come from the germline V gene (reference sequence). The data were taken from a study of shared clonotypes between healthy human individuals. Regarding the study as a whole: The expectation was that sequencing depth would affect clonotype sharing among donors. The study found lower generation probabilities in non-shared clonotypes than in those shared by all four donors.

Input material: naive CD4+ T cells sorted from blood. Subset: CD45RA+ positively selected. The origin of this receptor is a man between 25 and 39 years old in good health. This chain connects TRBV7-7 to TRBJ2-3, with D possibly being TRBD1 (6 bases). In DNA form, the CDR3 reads TGTGCTAGCAGCAGGGACACCACAGATACGCAGTATTTT. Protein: CASSRDTTDTQYF.